Listed here are 6 T cell receptor beta chains from one sample, sequenced in a study of shared clonotypes between healthy human individuals. Libraries were prepared by immunoSEQ multiplex PCR; TCRdb keeps only in-frame clonotypes and omits some of them. The sample contains around 100,000 clones, approximately 70% of which appear only once. Input material: memory CD8+ T cells sorted from blood. As for subset: CD45RO+ cells pooled with CCR7-negative TemRA cells. The source is a woman in her 30s in good health.

This clone appeared a few times. J is TRBJ2-1 and V is TRBV29-1; the D is unclear. Between the trimmed V and J ends, which lost 3 bases and 0 bases, there was a span of 12 bases. From germline, CDR1 is SQVTM and CDR2 ANQGSEA. The CDR3 spans 15 residues. CDR3 amino acids: CSVDVGGNSYNEQFF. The CDR3 DNA follows: TGCAGCGTTGACGTCGGTGGGAACTCCTACAATGAGCAGTTCTTC.

This sequence joins TRBV6-5 and TRBJ2-2; tentative D call: TRBD2 (6 bases). The CDR3 has 13 amino acids. The germline V and J ends were trimmed by 8 bases and 9 bases, with 16 bases remaining between them. Germline lookup yields CDR1 MNHEY and CDR2 SVGAGI. The CDR3 coding sequence is TGTGCCAGCGCCTGGGGGAGGACCCGGGAGCTGTTTTTT. Encoded protein: CASAWGRTRELFF.

The V and J genes are TRBV13 and TRBJ2-5, with D tentatively TRBD1 (5 bases). V lost 5 bases, J lost 6 bases, and 19 bases lay in between. Germline-derived CDR1 and CDR2 are PRHDT and FYEKMQ (reference sequence). The CDR3 contains 15 residues. CDR3 nucleotide sequence: TGTGCCAGCAGCCCCCTCGACGGGCAGGGCAAGACCCAGTACTTC. This translates into CASSPLDGQGKTQYF.

The chain joins TRBV27 to TRBJ1-2; perhaps TRBD1 as D (5 bases). The germline V gene encodes CDR1 MNHEY and CDR2 SMNVEV (reference sequence). Trimming pared 3 bases from V and 0 bases from J, leaving 17 bases between. The CDR3 length is 17 residues. CDR3 region: CASSFLIGHRSNYGYTF. The CDR3 DNA is TGTGCCAGCAGTTTTCTCATCGGACACAGGTCTAACTATGGCTACACCTTC.

The V and J genes are TRBV28 and TRBJ1-5; D unresolved. Trimming shortened V by 3 bases and J by 0 bases, and 9 bases separated the two germline ends. Looked up from germline, CDR1 is MDHEN and CDR2 is SYDVKM. The CDR3 runs to 15 residues. The CDR3 loop reads CASSFERLSNQPQHF. The CDR3, as DNA: TGTGCCAGCAGTTTTGAGCGGCTTAGCAATCAGCCCCAGCATTTT.

V gene TRBV27 combines with J gene TRBJ1-5, with TRBD1 as a possible D gene (6 bases). The V gene's germline CDR1 is MNHEY and CDR2 SMNVEV (reference sequence). The germline V and J ends were trimmed by 3 bases and 3 bases, with 9 bases remaining between them. This CDR3 contains 14 residues. CDR3 sequence reads: CASSFWTANQPQHF. CDR3 DNA: TGTGCCAGCAGTTTCTGGACAGCCAATCAGCCCCAGCATTTT.